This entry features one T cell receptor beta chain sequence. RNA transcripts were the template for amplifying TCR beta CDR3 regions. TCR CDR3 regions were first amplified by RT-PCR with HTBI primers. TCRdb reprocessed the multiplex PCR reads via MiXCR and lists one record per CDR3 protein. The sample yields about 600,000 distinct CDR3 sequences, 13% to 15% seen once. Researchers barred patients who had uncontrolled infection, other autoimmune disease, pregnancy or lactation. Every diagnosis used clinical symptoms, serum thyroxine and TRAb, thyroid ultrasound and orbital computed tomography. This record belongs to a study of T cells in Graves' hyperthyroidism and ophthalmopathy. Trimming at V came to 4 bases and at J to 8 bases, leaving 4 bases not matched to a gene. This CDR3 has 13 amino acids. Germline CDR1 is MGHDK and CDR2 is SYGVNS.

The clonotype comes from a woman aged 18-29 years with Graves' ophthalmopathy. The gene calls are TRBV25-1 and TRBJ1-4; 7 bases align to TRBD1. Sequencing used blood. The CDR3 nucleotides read TGTGCCAGCAGTGTGACAGGGTCCGAAAAACTGTTTTTT. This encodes CASSVTGSEKLFF.